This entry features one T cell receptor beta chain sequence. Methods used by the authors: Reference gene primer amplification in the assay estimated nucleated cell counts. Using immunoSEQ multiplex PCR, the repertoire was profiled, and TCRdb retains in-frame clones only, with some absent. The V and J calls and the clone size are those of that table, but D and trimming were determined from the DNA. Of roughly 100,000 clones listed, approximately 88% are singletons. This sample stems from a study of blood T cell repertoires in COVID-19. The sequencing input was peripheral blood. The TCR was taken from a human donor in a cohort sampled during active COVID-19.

CDR3 sequence reads: CASSLFPGVKSPLHF. The CDR3 nucleotides read TGTGCCAGCAGCTTATTCCCAGGGGTGAAATCACCCCTCCACTTT. The chain is built from TRBV11-2 and TRBJ1-6; the D gene is possibly TRBD1 (6 bases). Germline CDR1 SGHAT, CDR2 FQNNGV. Trimming removed 2 bases at V and 10 bases at J, with 15 bases between. The CDR3 is made up of 15 amino acids. Full variable domain (remainder filled in from reference TRBV11-2 and TRBJ1-6): EAGVAQSPRYKIIEKRQSVAFWCNPISGHATLYWYQQILGQGPKLLIQFQNNGVVDDSQLPKDRFSAERLKGVDSTLKIQPAKLEDSAVYLCASSLFPGVKSPLHFGNGTRLTVT.